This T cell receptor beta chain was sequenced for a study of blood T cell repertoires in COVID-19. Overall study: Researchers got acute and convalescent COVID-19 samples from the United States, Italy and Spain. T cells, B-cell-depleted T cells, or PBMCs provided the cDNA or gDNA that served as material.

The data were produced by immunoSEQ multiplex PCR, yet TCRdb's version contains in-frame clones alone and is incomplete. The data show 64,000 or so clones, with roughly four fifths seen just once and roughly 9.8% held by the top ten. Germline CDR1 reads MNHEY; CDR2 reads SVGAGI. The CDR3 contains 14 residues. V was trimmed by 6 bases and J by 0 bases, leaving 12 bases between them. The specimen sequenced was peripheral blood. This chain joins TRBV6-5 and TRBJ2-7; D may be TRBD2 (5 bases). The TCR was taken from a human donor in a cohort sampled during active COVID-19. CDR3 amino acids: CASSPSGSSYEQYF. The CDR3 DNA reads TGTGCCAGCAGCCCCTCGGGGAGCTCCTACGAGCAGTACTTC.